A selection of T cell receptor beta chains follows, all from one sample in a study of blood T cell repertoires in COVID-19. Clones were sequenced by immunoSEQ multiplex PCR, and TCRdb holds only the in-frame ones, with some missing. The data contain approximately 150,000 clones, 85% to 90% of them singletons. The sample comprised peripheral blood. All receptors come from an older woman with acute or convalescent COVID-19. Both conserved end residues are part of each CDR3. D genes are given only for firm matches. Rows may omit the clone size; those that give it use once, few, many or a size class.

d_gene	j_gene	abundance	v_gene	CDR3nt	CDR3aa
.	TRBJ2-1	once	TRBV12-2	TGTGCAAGTCGCTTAGGGCCTGGACAGGGGCCCGACAAAACCTTCAATGAGCAGTTCTTC	CASRLGPGQGPDKTFNEQFF
.	TRBJ2-3	.	TRBV5-1	TGCGCCAGCAGCTCCCCTAGCACAGATACGCAGTATTTT	CASSSPSTDTQYF
.	TRBJ1-3	few	TRBV3-1/TRBV3-2	TGTGCCAGCAGCCAAGATACGGGGATCTCTGGAAACACCATATATTTT	CASSQDTGISGNTIYF
.	TRBJ2-2	few	TRBV5-1	TGCGCCAGCAGTACGGACACCGCGAACACCGGGGAGCTGTTTTTT	CASSTDTANTGELFF
TRBD1	TRBJ2-1	.	TRBV3-1/TRBV3-2	TGTGCCAGCAGCCAAGAGGGACAGGGCTACAATGAGCAGTTCTTC	CASSQEGQGYNEQFF
.	TRBJ2-7	.	TRBV9	TGTGCCAGCAGCCCACAGGGCGCATTATTAGGCTACGAGCAGTACTTC	CASSPQGALLGYEQYF
.	TRBJ2-3	.	TRBV9	TGTGCCAGCAGCGTAGCCGGGTACGATACGCAGTATTTT	CASSVAGYDTQYF
TRBD1	TRBJ2-6	once	TRBV2	TGTGCCAGCAGTGAGGGACAGTCCTCTGGGGCCAACGTCCTGACTTTC	CASSEGQSSGANVLTF
.	TRBJ1-5	once	TRBV27	TGTGCAAGGGACGCGGGGGGGGCGCGACAGCCCCAGCATTTT	CARDAGGARQPQHF
TRBD1	TRBJ1-2	.	TRBV5-1	TGCGCCAGCAGCGCGGGACAGGGGTTGAGCTATGGCTACACCTTC	CASSAGQGLSYGYTF
.	TRBJ2-7	.	TRBV11-3	TGTGCCAGCAGCCAACCCGGAGGATTCTCGGTTCTGCAGTACTTC	CASSQPGGFSVLQYF